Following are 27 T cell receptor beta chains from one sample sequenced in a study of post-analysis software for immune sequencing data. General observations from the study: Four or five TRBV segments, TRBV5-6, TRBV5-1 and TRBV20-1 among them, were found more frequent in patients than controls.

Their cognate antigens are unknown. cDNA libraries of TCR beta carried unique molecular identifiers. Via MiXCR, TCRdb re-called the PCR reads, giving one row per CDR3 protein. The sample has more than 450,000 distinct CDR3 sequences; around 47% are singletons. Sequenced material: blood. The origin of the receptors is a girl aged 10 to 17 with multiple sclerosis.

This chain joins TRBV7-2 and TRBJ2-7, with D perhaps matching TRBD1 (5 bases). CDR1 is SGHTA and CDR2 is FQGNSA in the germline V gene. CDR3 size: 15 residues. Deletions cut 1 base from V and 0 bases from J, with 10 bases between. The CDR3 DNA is TGTGCCAGCAGCTTAGGCCAGGACATCTCCTACGAGCAGTACTTC. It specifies CASSLGQDISYEQYF.

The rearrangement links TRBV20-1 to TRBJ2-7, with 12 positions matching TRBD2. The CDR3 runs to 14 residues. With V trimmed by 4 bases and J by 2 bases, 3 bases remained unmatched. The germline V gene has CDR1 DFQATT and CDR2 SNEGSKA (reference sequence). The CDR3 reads CSAKLAGGTYEQYF. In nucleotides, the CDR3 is TGCAGTGCTAAACTAGCGGGAGGCACCTACGAGCAGTACTTC.

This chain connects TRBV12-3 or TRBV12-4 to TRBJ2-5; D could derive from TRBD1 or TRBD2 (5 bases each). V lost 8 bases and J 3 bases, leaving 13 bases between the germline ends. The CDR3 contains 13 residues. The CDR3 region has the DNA TGTGCCAGCCGTCGGGGCAACAAAGAGACCCAGTACTTC. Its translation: CASRRGNKETQYF.

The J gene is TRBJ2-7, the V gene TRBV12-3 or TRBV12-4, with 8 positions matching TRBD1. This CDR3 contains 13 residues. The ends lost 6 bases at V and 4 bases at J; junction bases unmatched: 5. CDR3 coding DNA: TGTGCCAGCAGGCCAGGACAGGGATACGAGCAGTACTTC. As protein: CASRPGQGYEQYF.

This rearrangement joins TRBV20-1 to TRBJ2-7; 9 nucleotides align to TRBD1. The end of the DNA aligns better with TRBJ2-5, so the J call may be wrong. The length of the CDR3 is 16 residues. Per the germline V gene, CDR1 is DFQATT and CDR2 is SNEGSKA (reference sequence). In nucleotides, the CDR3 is TGCAGTGCTAGAGCTACGAACAGGGGGCTGAGGGAGACCCAGTACTTC. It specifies CSARATNRGLRETQYF.

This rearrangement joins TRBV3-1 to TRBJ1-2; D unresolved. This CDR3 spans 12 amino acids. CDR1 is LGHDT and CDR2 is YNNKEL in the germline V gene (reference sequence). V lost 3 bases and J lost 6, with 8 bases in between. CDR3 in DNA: TGTGCCAGCAGCCACGGGCCCGATGGCTACACCTTC. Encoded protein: CASSHGPDGYTF.

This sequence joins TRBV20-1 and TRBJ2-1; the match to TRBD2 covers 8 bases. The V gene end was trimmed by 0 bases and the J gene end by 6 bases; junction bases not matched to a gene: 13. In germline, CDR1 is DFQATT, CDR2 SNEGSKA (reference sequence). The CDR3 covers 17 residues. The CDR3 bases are TGCAGTGCTAGAGAGTCGGGAGGGTCAACTAAAAGCAATGAGCAGTTCTTC. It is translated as CSARESGGSTKSNEQFF.

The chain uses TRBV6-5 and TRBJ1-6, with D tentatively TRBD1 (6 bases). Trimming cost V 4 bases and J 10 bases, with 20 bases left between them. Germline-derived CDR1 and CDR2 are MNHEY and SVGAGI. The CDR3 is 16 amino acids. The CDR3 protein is CASSSSPTGGRSPLHF. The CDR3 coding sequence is TGTGCCAGCAGTTCCTCCCCGACAGGCGGAAGGTCACCCCTCCACTTT.

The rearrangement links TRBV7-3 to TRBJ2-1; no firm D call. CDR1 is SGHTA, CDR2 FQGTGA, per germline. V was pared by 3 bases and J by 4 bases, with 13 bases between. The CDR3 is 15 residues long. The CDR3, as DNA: TGTGCCAGCAGCTTGGGCCAGGTGCGATACAATGAGCAGTTCTTC. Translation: CASSLGQVRYNEQFF.

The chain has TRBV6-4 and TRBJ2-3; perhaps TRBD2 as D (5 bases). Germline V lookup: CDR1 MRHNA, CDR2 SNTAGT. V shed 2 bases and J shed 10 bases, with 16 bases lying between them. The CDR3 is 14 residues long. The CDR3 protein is CASSDISSSTAQYF. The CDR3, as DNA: TGTGCCAGCAGTGACATCTCTTCTAGCACGGCGCAGTATTTT.

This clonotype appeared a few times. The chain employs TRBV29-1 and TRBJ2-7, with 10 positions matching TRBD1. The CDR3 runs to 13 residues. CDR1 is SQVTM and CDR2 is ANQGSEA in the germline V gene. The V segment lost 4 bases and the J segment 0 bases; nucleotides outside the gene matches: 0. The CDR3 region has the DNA TGCAGCGTTGGGGACAGGGGCTCCTACGAGCAGTACTTC. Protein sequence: CSVGDRGSYEQYF.

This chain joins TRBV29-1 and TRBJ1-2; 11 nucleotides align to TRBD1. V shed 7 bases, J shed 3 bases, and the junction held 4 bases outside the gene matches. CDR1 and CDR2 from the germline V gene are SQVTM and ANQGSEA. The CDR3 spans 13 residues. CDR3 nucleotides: TGCAGCGCGCGGGACAGGGGGTACTATGGCTACACCTTC. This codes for CSARDRGYYGYTF.

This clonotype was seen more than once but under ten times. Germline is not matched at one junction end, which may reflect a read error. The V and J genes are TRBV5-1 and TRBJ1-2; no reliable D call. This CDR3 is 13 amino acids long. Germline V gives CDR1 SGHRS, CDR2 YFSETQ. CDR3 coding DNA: TGTGCCAGCAGGTTAGGCGGCAACTATGGCTACACCTTC. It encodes CASRLGGNYGYTF.

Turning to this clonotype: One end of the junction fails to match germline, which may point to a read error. CDR3 nucleotides: TGTGGCAGCAGCTTCGGATTAGCGGGAGCAGATACGCAGTATTTT. Protein sequence: CGSSFGLAGADTQYF. The chain combines TRBV7-2 with TRBJ2-3, with TRBD2 matching 9 bases. The CDR3 extends over 15 amino acids. From germline, CDR1 is SGHTA and CDR2 FQGNSA.

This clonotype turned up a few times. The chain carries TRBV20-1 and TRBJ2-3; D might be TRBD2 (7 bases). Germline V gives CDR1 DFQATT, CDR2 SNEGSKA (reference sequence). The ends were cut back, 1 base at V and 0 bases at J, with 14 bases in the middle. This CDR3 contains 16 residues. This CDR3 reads CSARGAGASSTDTQYF. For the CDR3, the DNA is TGCAGTGCTAGAGGGGCGGGGGCCTCTAGCACAGATACGCAGTATTTT.

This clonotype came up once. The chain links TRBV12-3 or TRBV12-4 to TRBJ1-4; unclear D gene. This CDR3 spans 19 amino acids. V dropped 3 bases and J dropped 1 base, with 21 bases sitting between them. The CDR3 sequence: CASSFLSKAASLTNEKLFF. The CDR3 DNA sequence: TGTGCCAGCAGTTTCCTGAGTAAGGCAGCCTCTTTAACTAATGAAAAACTGTTTTTT.

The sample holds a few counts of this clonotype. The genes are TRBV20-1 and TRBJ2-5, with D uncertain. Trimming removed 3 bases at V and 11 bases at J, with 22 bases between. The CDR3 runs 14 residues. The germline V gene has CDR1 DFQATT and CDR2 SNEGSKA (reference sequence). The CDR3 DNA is TGCAGTGCTAGCATAGGACGATGGGGTTCTGAGCAGTACTTC. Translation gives CSASIGRWGSEQYF.

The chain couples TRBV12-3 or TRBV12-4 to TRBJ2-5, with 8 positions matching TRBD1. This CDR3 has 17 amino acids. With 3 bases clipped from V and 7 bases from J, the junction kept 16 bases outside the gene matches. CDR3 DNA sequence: TGTGCCAGCAGTTTGTGGCTTGGAGGACAGGGATTTTCGACCCAGTACTTC. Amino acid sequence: CASSLWLGGQGFSTQYF.

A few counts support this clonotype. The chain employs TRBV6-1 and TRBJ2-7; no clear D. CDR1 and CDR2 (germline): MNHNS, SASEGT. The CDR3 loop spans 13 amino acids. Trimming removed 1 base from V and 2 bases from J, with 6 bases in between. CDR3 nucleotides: TGTGCCAGCAGTGAAGACAGTACCTACGAGCAGTACTTC. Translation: CASSEDSTYEQYF.

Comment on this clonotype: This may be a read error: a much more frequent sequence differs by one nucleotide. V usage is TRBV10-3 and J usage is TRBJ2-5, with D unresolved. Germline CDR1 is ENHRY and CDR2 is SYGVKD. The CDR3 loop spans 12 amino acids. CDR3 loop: CAICEDGETQYF. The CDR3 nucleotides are TGTGCCATCTGTGAGGATGGAGAGACCCAGTACTTC.

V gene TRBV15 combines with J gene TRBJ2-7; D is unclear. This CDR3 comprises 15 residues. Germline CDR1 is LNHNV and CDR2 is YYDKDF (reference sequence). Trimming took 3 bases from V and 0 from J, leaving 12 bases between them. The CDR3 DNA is TGTGCCACCAGCAGTTTCTCCTTAAGCTCCTACGAGCAGTACTTC. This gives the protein CATSSFSLSSYEQYF.

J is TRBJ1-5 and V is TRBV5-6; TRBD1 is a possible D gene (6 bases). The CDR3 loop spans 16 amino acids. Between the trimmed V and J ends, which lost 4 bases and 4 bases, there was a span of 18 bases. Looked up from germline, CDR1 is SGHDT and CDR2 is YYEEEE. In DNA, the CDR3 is TGTGCCAGCAGCAAGGAACAGGGACTTGGGAATCAGCCCCAGCATTTT. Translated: CASSKEQGLGNQPQHF.

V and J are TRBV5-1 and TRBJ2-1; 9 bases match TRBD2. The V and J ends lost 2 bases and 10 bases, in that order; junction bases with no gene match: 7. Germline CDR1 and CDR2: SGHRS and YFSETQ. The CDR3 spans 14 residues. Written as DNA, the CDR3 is TGCGCCAGCAGCTTCCATAGCGGGAGAGAAGAGCAGTTCTTC. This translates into CASSFHSGREEQFF.

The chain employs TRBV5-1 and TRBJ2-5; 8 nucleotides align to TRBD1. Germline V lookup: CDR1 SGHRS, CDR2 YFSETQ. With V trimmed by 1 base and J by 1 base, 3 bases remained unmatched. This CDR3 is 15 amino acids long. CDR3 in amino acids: CASSLLQGVQETQYF. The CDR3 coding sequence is TGCGCCAGCAGCTTGTTACAGGGGGTCCAAGAGACCCAGTACTTC.

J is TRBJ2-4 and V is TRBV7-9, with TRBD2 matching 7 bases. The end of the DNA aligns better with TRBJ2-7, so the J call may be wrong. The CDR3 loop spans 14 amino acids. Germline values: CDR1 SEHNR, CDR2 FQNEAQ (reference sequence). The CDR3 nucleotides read TGTGCCAGCAGCTTAGGGGAGGGCCGGTACGAGCAGTACTTC. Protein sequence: CASSLGEGRYEQYF.

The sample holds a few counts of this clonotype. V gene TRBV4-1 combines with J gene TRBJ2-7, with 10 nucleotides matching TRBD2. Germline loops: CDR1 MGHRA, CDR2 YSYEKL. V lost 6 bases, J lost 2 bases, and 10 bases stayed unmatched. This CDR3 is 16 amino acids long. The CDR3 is CASRDRTSGDPYEQYF. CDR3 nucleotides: TGCGCCAGCAGAGACCGAACTAGCGGGGATCCCTACGAGCAGTACTTC.

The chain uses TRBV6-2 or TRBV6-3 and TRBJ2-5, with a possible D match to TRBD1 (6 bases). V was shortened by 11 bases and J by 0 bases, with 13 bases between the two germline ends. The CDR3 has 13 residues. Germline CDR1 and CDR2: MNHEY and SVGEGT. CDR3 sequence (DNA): TGTGCCGGTTCAAACAGGGACCAAGAGACCCAGTACTTC. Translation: CAGSNRDQETQYF.